This T cell receptor (beta chain) was captured in a study of blood T cell repertoires in COVID-19. Study summary: Samples representing acute and convalescent COVID-19 were sourced from the United States, Italy and Spain. PBMCs, B-cell-depleted T cells, or T cells provided the cDNA or gDNA that made up the material.

Study processing details: Cell counts per sample came from amplifying reference gene primers. The method was immunoSEQ multiplex PCR; TCRdb's version includes in-frame clones alone and lacks a portion of them. That table furnishes V, J and clone size, whereas the DNA furnished D and trimming. The data hold fewer than 300,000 clones, with approximately 87% observed a single time. The sample consisted of peripheral blood. The clonotype originates from a woman aged 25 to 39 with COVID-19, enrolled during active disease.

The chain's CDR3 is CASSSLAGTDTQYF. CDR3 DNA sequence: TGTGCCAGCAGTAGCCTAGCTGGCACAGATACGCAGTATTTT. V usage is TRBV28 and J usage is TRBJ2-3; possible D gene TRBD2, 5 bases. The CDR3 totals 14 residues. Germline loops: CDR1 MDHEN, CDR2 SYDVKM. Trimming removed 5 bases from V and 1 base from J, with 10 bases in between. Complete variable domain (other parts from reference TRBV28 and TRBJ2-3): DVKVTQSSRYLVKRTGEKVFLECVQDMDHENMFWYRQDPGLGLRLIYFSYDVKMKEKGDIPEGYSVSREKKERFSLILESASTNQTSMYLCASSSLAGTDTQYFGPGTRLTVL.